The 26 T cell receptor beta chains below were found in one sample sequenced in a study of PD-1 blockade in classical Hodgkin lymphoma. Sequenced by immunoSEQ multiplex PCR; TCRdb stores in-frame clones only, minus some. The table records about 59,000 clones, 90% of them present only once. Every patient experienced relapse after autologous stem cell transplantation, and brentuximab vedotin exposure varied. Sequenced material: peripheral blood mononuclear cells (PBMCs), taken at baseline. These receptors were taken from a human donor with classical Hodgkin lymphoma.

V gene TRBV29-1 combines with J gene TRBJ1-2; D is uncertain. Trimming stripped 5 bases from V and 2 bases from J, with 9 bases between. Germline V gene lookup returns CDR1 SQVTM and CDR2 ANQGSEA. The CDR3 loop spans 12 amino acids. The CDR3, as DNA: TGCAGCGTTAATACGGTAAACTATGGCTACACCTTC. Amino acids: CSVNTVNYGYTF.

The V and J genes are TRBV19 and TRBJ2-1; 9 nucleotides align to TRBD2. The germline V gene encodes CDR1 LNHDA and CDR2 SQIVND (reference sequence). V shed 7 bases and J 4 bases; nucleotides not matched to a gene: 11. The CDR3 sequence is 16 residues long. DNA for the CDR3: TGTGCCAGTAAGAGGGGGAAAGCGGGAGGTTACAATGAGCAGTTCTTC. It codes for CASKRGKAGGYNEQFF.

This chain uses TRBV19 with TRBJ2-5; possibly TRBD1 for D (5 bases). This CDR3 has 15 residues. Germline V lookup: CDR1 LNHDA, CDR2 SQIVND (reference sequence). V lost 2 bases and J lost 4, with 14 bases in between. CDR3 protein: CASSILAGWGETQYF. The CDR3 nucleotides read TGTGCCAGTAGTATACTGGCAGGGTGGGGAGAGACCCAGTACTTC.

The chain uses TRBV28 and TRBJ2-5, with 11 nucleotides matching TRBD2. The CDR3 covers 17 residues. V was pared by 5 bases and J by 0 bases, with 8 bases of the junction left unmatched. Germline V gene sequence: CDR1 MDHEN, CDR2 SYDVKM. CDR3 DNA: TGTGCCAGCAGTGGGCTAGCGGGAGGCCGGTACCAAGAGACCCAGTACTTC. It yields the protein CASSGLAGGRYQETQYF.

The V call is TRBV11-2, the J call TRBJ2-3; no clear D. This CDR3 has 12 amino acids. The V gene lost 2 bases and the J gene lost 10 bases, with 10 bases spanning the gap. Germline assignment: CDR1 SGHAT and CDR2 FQNNGV. In DNA, the CDR3 is TGTGCCAGCAGCTTAACGACCCCCCCGCAGTATTTT. Residues: CASSLTTPPQYF.

This sequence joins TRBV14 and TRBJ1-1; the D gene is possibly TRBD1 (6 bases). Germline V gene sequence: CDR1 SGHDN, CDR2 FVKESK. With 3 bases removed from V and 5 bases from J, the gap between germline ends came to 10 bases. The CDR3 runs 13 residues. CDR3 residues: CASSQGARTEAFF. The CDR3 bases are TGTGCCAGCAGCCAGGGGGCGAGGACTGAAGCTTTCTTT.

This clone was seen a single time. This chain uses TRBV4-2 with TRBJ2-2, with 7 positions matching TRBD2. Germline V gene sequence: CDR1 LGHNA, CDR2 YNFKEQ. The CDR3 is made up of 16 amino acids. V shed 0 bases, J shed 1 base, and the junction held 2 bases outside the gene matches. The CDR3 DNA follows: TGTGCCAGCAGCCAAGAGTCTAGCGGGAACACCGGGGAGCTGTTTTTT. It translates to CASSQESSGNTGELFF.

The chain employs TRBV7-9 and TRBJ2-2, with D possibly being TRBD1 (6 bases). This CDR3 has 15 amino acids. The V and J ends lost 3 bases and 3 bases respectively, with 11 bases between them. CDR1 and CDR2 (germline): SEHNR, FQNEAQ (reference sequence). This CDR3 is CASSFAQGDTGELFF. DNA for the CDR3: TGTGCCAGCAGCTTTGCACAGGGTGACACCGGGGAGCTGTTTTTT.

The V and J genes are TRBV28 and TRBJ2-5; TRBD2 might be the D (5 bases). The germline CDR1 and CDR2 sequences are MDHEN and SYDVKM. CDR3 length: 15 residues. Trimming pared 3 bases from V and 5 bases from J, leaving 16 bases between. Written as DNA, the CDR3 is TGTGCCAGCAGTTTCGATTTACTAGTACGGGAGACCCAGTACTTC. It yields the protein CASSFDLLVRETQYF.

The CDR3 protein is CASSKTGGSNQPQHF. CDR3 nucleotides: TGTGCCAGCAGTAAAACAGGGGGCAGCAATCAGCCCCAGCATTTT. The chain has TRBV28 and TRBJ1-5; 9 bases are a match to TRBD1. CDR1 is MDHEN, CDR2 SYDVKM, per germline. CDR3 length equals 15 residues. Trimming cost V 5 bases and J 1 base; bases outside gene matches: 3.

The gene calls are TRBV2 and TRBJ2-1, with D perhaps matching TRBD2 (5 bases). The V and J ends lost 1 base and 9 bases respectively, with 10 bases between them. Germline CDR1 is SNHLY and CDR2 is FYNNEI. The CDR3 consists of 13 residues. The DNA for the CDR3 is TGTGCCAGCAGTGAAGAGCTTCGGGGTGAGCAGTTCTTC. Translated, it gives CASSEELRGEQFF.

This rearrangement joins TRBV7-6 to TRBJ2-5; no firm D call. This CDR3 is built from 13 residues. Germline values: CDR1 SGHVS, CDR2 FNYEAQ. Trimming stripped 5 bases from V and 1 base from J, with 8 bases between. In nucleotides, the CDR3 is TGTGCCAGCAGCCTAATCCCCCAAGAGACCCAGTACTTC. It is translated as CASSLIPQETQYF.

The CDR3, as DNA: TGTGCCAGCAGCCCGGCTAACTATGGCTACACCTTC. Translated, it gives CASSPANYGYTF. The chain couples TRBV28 to TRBJ1-2, with unresolved D. CDR1 and CDR2 (germline): MDHEN, SYDVKM. The CDR3 is 12 residues long. The V and J ends lost 6 bases and 0 bases respectively, with 5 bases between them.

The V call is TRBV6-4, the J call TRBJ2-7, with 10 bases identical to TRBD1. The V segment lost 9 bases and the J segment 4 bases; nucleotides outside the gene matches: 6. Germline V gene sequence: CDR1 MRHNA, CDR2 SNTAGT. There are 13 residues in the CDR3. The CDR3 loop reads CARRQGARYEQYF. As DNA, the CDR3 is TGTGCCAGGAGACAGGGGGCACGGTACGAGCAGTACTTC.

The chain employs TRBV7-2 and TRBJ2-2; D is ambiguous. Germline V gene lookup returns CDR1 SGHTA and CDR2 FQGNSA. The CDR3 contains 11 residues. Between the trimmed V and J ends, which lost 0 bases and 8 bases, there was a span of 1 base. For the CDR3, the DNA is TGTGCCAGCAGCTTAGCTGGGGAGCTGTTTTTT. This gives the protein CASSLAGELFF.

CDR3 DNA: TGTGCCATCCAGGGTAAAGACTATGGCTACACCTTC. The encoded protein is CAIQGKDYGYTF. This sequence joins TRBV10-3 and TRBJ1-2; D possibly corresponds to TRBD1 (5 bases). The CDR3 has 12 residues. Per the germline V gene, CDR1 is ENHRY and CDR2 is SYGVKD. The V end was cut by 8 bases, the J end by 3 bases, with 10 bases between.

The rearrangement uses TRBV20-1 and TRBJ2-5, with D possibly TRBD2 on 6 matching bases. This CDR3 is 11 amino acids long. Germline values: CDR1 DFQATT, CDR2 SNEGSKA (reference sequence). Trimming removed 5 bases from V and 5 bases from J, with 9 bases in between. The CDR3 region is CSAGGSETQYF. The CDR3 nucleotides are TGCAGTGCTGGAGGGTCTGAGACCCAGTACTTC.

In this sample, this clone turned up once. This chain connects TRBV27 to TRBJ2-1; the D is unclear. The CDR3 consists of 14 residues. Trimming cost V 6 bases and J 7 bases, with 16 bases left between them. Looked up from germline, CDR1 is MNHEY and CDR2 is SMNVEV (reference sequence). As DNA, the CDR3 is TGTGCCAGCAGAGGCCGGGCGGCTGGAAATGAGCAGTTCTTC. Translating gives CASRGRAAGNEQFF.

The genes are TRBV5-1 and TRBJ1-3, with D perhaps TRBD1 (6 bases). V was shortened by 3 bases and J by 11 bases, with 18 bases between the two germline ends. This CDR3 contains 14 residues. The germline V gene encodes CDR1 SGHRS and CDR2 YFSETQ. For the CDR3, the DNA is TGCGCCAGCAGCTCTTCAGGGGATAAGAAGCCCATATATTTT. Its protein is CASSSSGDKKPIYF.

The V gene is TRBV28, the J gene TRBJ2-7; possibly TRBD2 for D (5 bases). The germline gives CDR1 MDHEN, CDR2 SYDVKM. V lost 3 bases and J 2 bases, leaving 11 bases between the germline ends. The CDR3 is 14 amino acids. Here the CDR3 reads CASSFSAETYEQYF. Here the CDR3 DNA reads TGTGCCAGCAGTTTCTCAGCGGAGACCTACGAGCAGTACTTC. Full variable domain (remainder filled in from reference TRBV28 and TRBJ2-7): DVKVTQSSRYLVKRTGEKVFLECVQDMDHENMFWYRQDPGLGLRLIYFSYDVKMKEKGDIPEGYSVSREKKERFSLILESASTNQTSMYLCASSFSAETYEQYFGPGTRLTVT.

This sequence joins TRBV20-1 and TRBJ2-7, with no clear D. The ends were cut back, 3 bases at V and 4 bases at J, with 7 bases in the middle. Per the germline V gene, CDR1 is DFQATT and CDR2 is SNEGSKA (reference sequence). The CDR3 runs 11 residues. The CDR3: CSARDVYEQYF. The DNA of the CDR3 is TGCAGTGCTAGGGATGTATACGAGCAGTACTTC.

This chain joins TRBV30 and TRBJ2-7; D possibly corresponds to TRBD2 (6 bases). The CDR3 is made up of 14 amino acids. The germline CDR1 and CDR2 sequences are GTSNPN and SVGIG (reference sequence). The ends were cut back, 7 bases at V and 1 base at J, with 17 bases in the middle. CDR3 residues: CASQDGDWSYEQYF. The CDR3 DNA is TGTGCCTCGCAAGACGGGGACTGGTCCTACGAGCAGTACTTC.

The chain uses TRBV28 and TRBJ2-7; no definite D call. The CDR3 sequence is 12 residues long. The ends were cut back, 6 bases at V and 1 base at J, with 7 bases in the middle. Germline V gene sequence: CDR1 MDHEN, CDR2 SYDVKM. CDR3 region: CASSEGSYEQYF. CDR3 bases: TGTGCCAGCAGCGAAGGTTCCTACGAGCAGTACTTC.

This clone was observed once. The chain recombines TRBV9 with TRBJ2-3; 8 bases match TRBD2. The CDR3 is made up of 16 amino acids. Germline V gives CDR1 SGDLS, CDR2 YYNGEE. J gave up 6 bases and V 4 bases, and 13 bases lay outside the gene matches. The chain's CDR3 is CASSPTPAGAVDTQYF. DNA for the CDR3: TGTGCCAGCAGCCCAACCCCAGCGGGAGCAGTGGATACGCAGTATTTT.

The CDR3 here is CASSEALGLWSSYNEQFF. CDR3 in DNA: TGTGCCAGCAGTGAAGCGCTAGGACTTTGGAGCTCCTACAATGAGCAGTTCTTC. The chain recombines TRBV2 with TRBJ2-1, with a possible D match to TRBD2 (5 bases). The CDR3 is 18 residues long. V dropped 0 bases and J dropped 0 bases, with 15 bases sitting between them. Germline V gene sequence: CDR1 SNHLY, CDR2 FYNNEI.

The chain employs TRBV5-8 and TRBJ2-1; 7 bases line up with TRBD1. V was pared by 4 bases and J by 3 bases, with 4 bases of the junction left unmatched. The length of the CDR3 is 14 residues. The germline V gene has CDR1 SGHTS and CDR2 YDEGEE. Here the CDR3 DNA reads TGTGCCAGCAGCAGGAGGACAGGCTACAATGAGCAGTTCTTC. Translation gives CASSRRTGYNEQFF.